The source of this TCR beta chain is a study of T cells in Graves' hyperthyroidism and ophthalmopathy. The overall study: Peripheral blood sampling occurred at initial diagnosis, before any treatment. Whole-study findings and limits: Blood held most thyroid clonotypes expanded above 0.001 frequency.

Uncontrolled infection, other autoimmune disease, pregnancy or lactation disqualified patients from enrolment. Germline CDR1 and CDR2: SEHNR and FQNEAQ (reference sequence). J was trimmed by 3 bases and V by 1 base; bases with no gene match: 3. CDR3 size: 15 residues. Amplification of TCR beta CDR3 regions was performed using RNA transcripts as template. First-round RT-PCR with HTBI primers amplified the TCR CDR3 region. MiXCR, run by TCRdb on the multiplex PCR reads, gives a single entry per CDR3 protein. The sample gives hundreds of thousands of distinct CDR3 sequences, 16% of which show up once; around 28% is in the top ten. This clonotype was seen at least ten times. As yet, its antigen is unknown.

The receptor was isolated from a woman between 18 and 29 years old with Graves' ophthalmopathy. The chain links TRBV7-9 to TRBJ2-7; TRBD2 matches at 10 bases. The sample taken for sequencing was blood. Here the CDR3 reads CASSLVLAGVYEQYF. The DNA of the CDR3 is TGTGCCAGCAGCTTAGTCCTAGCGGGGGTCTACGAGCAGTACTTC.